These T cell receptor beta chains were read from a single sample in a study of T cell changes during pregnancy in multiple sclerosis. TCRdb's copy holds only in-frame clones and misses some; the assay was immunoSEQ multiplex PCR. Here the sample spans under 120,000 clones, roughly 90% being singletons. The sample in question was peripheral blood, obtained after pregnancy. The receptors originated from a female donor with multiple sclerosis, enrolled in a pregnancy study. CDR3s include the opening cysteine and the closing phenylalanine or tryptophan. Each record gives: J gene, V gene, clone size, D gene, CDR3 protein, CDR3 DNA. A D gene is named only where the DNA matches it firmly. Clone size, where shown, is once, few, many, or a class for clones that have expanded.

TRBJ1-1 TRBV14 NA NA CASSQDHRATEAFF TGTGCCAGCAGCCAAGATCACAGGGCCACTGAAGCTTTCTTT
TRBJ2-3 TRBV19 NA TRBD2 CATRELAGDSSYTQYF TGTGCCACTCGGGAGCTAGCGGGGGATTCCTCCTATACGCAGTATTTT
TRBJ2-5 TRBV27 NA TRBD1 CASCPRTGGRQETQYF TGTGCCAGCTGCCCCAGGACAGGGGGTCGGCAAGAGACCCAGTACTTC
TRBJ2-3 TRBV6-6 NA TRBD1 CASSYFIKQGADTQYF TGTGCCAGCAGTTACTTTATTAAACAGGGGGCAGATACGCAGTATTTT
TRBJ2-1 TRBV4-1 NA NA CASSQGLAYEQFF TGCGCCAGCAGCCAAGGGCTAGCGTATGAGCAGTTCTTC
TRBJ1-1 TRBV14 few NA CASSPLSNTEAFF TGTGCCAGCAGCCCTCTTTCGAACACTGAAGCTTTCTTT
TRBJ1-5 TRBV28 NA TRBD1 CASSSIKQGPEEQPQHF TGTGCCAGCAGTTCAATTAAACAGGGGCCGGAGGAGCAGCCCCAGCATTTT
TRBJ1-6 TRBV27 NA TRBD1 CASSLTSRTGGSPLHF TGTGCCAGCAGTTTAACCAGCCGGACAGGCGGCTCACCCCTCCACTTT
TRBJ2-7 TRBV5-6 NA TRBD2 CASRTGGGLYEQYF TGTGCCAGCAGAACCGGGGGGGGGCTGTACGAGCAGTACTTC
TRBJ2-5 TRBV11-2 NA TRBD2 CASSSTSVKETQYF TGTGCCAGCAGCTCGACTAGCGTGAAAGAGACCCAGTACTTC
TRBJ2-3 TRBV7-8 NA TRBD2 CASSSPAGGPTDTQYF TGTGCCAGCAGCTCTCCGGCGGGGGGGCCAACAGATACGCAGTATTTT
TRBJ1-4 TRBV5-1 NA NA CASSLGAETFATNEKLFF TGCGCCAGCAGCTTAGGGGCGGAAACCTTTGCAACTAATGAAAAACTGTTTTTT
TRBJ2-3 TRBV6-5 NA NA CASSYGLGVDTQYF TGTGCCAGCAGTTACGGGTTGGGCGTAGATACGCAGTATTTT
TRBJ2-3 TRBV5-4 NA TRBD2 CASSLQTSGVGDTQYF TGTGCCAGCAGCCTCCAGACTAGCGGGGTAGGTGATACGCAGTATTTT
TRBJ2-2 TRBV5-5 few NA CASSLGSGELFF TGTGCCAGCAGCTTGGGGAGCGGGGAGCTGTTTTTT
TRBJ1-4 TRBV2 NA NA CASKEGITVDEKLFF TGTGCCAGCAAGGAGGGGATCACGGTGGATGAAAAACTGTTTTTT
TRBJ2-1 TRBV6-6 NA TRBD1 CASSQRDRGRNEQFF TGTGCCAGCAGCCAAAGGGACAGGGGGCGGAATGAGCAGTTCTTC
TRBJ2-3 TRBV5-1 NA NA CASSWLATSTDTQYF TGCGCCAGCAGCTGGCTAGCGACAAGCACAGATACGCAGTATTTT